This T cell receptor beta chain appears in the sequencing data of a study of CD8 T cells in Susac syndrome. Trimming removed 4 bases from V and 1 base from J, with 11 bases in between. The CDR3 covers 13 residues. Germline V gives CDR1 SQVTM, CDR2 ANQGSEA. Random-hexamer reverse transcription was applied to roughly 0.5 to 1 ug RNA. TCRdb redid the calling of the immunoSEQ multiplex PCR reads with MiXCR, one entry per CDR3 protein. The table has 180,000 or so distinct CDR3 sequences, over 90% seen once; the top ten hold just under 0.095%. The study sequenced TCR beta in blood CD8+ and CD4+ T cells. V gene TRBV29-1 combines with J gene TRBJ2-7; D might be TRBD2 (5 bases). The sample comprised CD4+ T cells from PBMCs. This clonotype was obtained from a human donor with multiple sclerosis. The CDR3 sequence is CSVAAGVSYEQYF. The CDR3 region has the DNA TGCAGCGTTGCCGCCGGGGTGTCCTACGAGCAGTACTTC.